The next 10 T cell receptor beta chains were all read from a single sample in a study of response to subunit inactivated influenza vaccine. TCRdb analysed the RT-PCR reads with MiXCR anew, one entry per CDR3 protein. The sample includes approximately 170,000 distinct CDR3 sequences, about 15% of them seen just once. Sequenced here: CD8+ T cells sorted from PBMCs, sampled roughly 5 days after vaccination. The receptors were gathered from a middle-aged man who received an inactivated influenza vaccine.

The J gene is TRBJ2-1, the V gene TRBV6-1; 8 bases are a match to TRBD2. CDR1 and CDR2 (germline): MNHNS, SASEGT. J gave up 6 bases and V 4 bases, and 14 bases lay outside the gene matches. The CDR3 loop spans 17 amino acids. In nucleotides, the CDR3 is TGTGCCAGCAGTGGATCATTACCGGGACTAGGTCCCAATGAGCAGTTCTTC. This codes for CASSGSLPGLGPNEQFF.

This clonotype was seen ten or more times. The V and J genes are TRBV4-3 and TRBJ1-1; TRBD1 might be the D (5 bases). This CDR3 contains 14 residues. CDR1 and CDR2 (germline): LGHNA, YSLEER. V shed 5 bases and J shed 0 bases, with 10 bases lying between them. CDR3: CASSSDSMNTEAFF. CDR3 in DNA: TGCGCCAGCAGCAGCGACAGCATGAACACTGAAGCTTTCTTT.

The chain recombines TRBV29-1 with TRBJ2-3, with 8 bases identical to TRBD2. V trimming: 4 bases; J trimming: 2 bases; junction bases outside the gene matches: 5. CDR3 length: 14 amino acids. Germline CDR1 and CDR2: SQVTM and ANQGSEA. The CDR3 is CSVAIAGSTDTQYF. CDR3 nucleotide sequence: TGCAGCGTTGCGATAGCGGGATCCACAGATACGCAGTATTTT.

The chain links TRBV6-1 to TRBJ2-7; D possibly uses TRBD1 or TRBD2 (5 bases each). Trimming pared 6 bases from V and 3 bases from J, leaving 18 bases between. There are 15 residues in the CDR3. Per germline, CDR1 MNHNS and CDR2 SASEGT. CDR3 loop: CASSFGLGRRYEQYF. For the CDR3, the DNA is TGTGCCAGCAGCTTTGGGCTGGGACGGCGCTACGAGCAGTACTTC.

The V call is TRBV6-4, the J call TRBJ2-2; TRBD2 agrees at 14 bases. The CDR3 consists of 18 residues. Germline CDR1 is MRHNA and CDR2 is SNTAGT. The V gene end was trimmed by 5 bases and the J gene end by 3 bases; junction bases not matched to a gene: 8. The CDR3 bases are TGTGCCAGCAGTCGACTAGCGGGAGGGCCGGGGGACACCGGGGAGCTGTTTTTT. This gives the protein CASSRLAGGPGDTGELFF.

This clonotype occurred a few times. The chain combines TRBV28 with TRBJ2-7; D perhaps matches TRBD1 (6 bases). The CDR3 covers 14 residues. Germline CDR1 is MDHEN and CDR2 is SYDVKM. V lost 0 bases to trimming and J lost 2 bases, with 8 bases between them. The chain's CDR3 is CASSLWDRPYEQYF. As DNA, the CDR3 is TGTGCCAGCAGTTTATGGGACAGACCCTACGAGCAGTACTTC.

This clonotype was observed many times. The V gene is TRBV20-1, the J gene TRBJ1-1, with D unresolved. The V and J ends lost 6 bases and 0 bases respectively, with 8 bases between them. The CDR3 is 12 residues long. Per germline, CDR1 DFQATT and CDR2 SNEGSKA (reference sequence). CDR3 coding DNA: TGCAGTGCCCAAGACATGAACACTGAAGCTTTCTTT. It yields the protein CSAQDMNTEAFF.

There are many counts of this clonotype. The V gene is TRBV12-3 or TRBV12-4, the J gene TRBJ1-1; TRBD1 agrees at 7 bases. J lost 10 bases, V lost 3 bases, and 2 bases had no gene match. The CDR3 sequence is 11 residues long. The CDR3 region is CASSFGQVAFF. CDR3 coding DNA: TGTGCCAGCAGTTTCGGACAGGTAGCTTTCTTT.

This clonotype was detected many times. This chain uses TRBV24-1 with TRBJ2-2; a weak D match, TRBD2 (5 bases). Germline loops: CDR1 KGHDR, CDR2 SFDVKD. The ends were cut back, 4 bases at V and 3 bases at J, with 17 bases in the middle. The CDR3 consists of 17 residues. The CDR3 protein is CATSETSSRWDTGELFF. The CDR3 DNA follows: TGTGCCACCAGTGAAACTTCTAGCAGATGGGACACCGGGGAGCTGTTTTTT.

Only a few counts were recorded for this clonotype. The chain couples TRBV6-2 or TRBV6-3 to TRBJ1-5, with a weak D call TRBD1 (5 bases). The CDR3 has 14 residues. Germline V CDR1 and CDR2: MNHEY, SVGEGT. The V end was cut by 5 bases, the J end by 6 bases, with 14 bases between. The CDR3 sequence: CASSPLRVSQPQHF. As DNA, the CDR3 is TGTGCCAGCAGTCCACTCAGGGTCTCTCAGCCCCAGCATTTT.